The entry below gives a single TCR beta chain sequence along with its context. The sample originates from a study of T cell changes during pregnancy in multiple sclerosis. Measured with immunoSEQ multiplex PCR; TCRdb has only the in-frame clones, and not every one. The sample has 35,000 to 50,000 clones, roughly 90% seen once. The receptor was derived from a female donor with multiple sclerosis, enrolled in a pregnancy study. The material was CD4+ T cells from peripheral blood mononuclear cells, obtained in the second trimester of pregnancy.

The CDR3 DNA reads TGTGCCAGCAGCGTAGTGGGGGGGAAGGGTGGAAACACCATATATTTT. Its translation: CASSVVGGKGGNTIYF. The rearrangement joins TRBV9 to TRBJ1-3; the D gene is possibly TRBD1 (5 bases). The germline CDR1 and CDR2 sequences are SGDLS and YYNGEE. This CDR3 contains 16 residues. The germline V and J ends were trimmed by 0 bases and 3 bases, with 13 bases remaining between them.